The 14 T cell receptor beta chains given below trace back to one sample, sequenced in a study of blood T cell repertoires in COVID-19. Libraries were prepared by immunoSEQ multiplex PCR; TCRdb keeps only in-frame clonotypes and omits some of them. The sample carries over 85,000 clones, nearly 90% recorded once. The sequenced sample consisted of peripheral blood. Receptors originate from a human donor in a cohort sampled during active COVID-19.

CDR3 sequence (DNA): TGTGCCAGCAGCCATGTCGCGCGGTCTGGGGCCAACGTCCTGACTTTC. Translating it yields CASSHVARSGANVLTF. The gene calls are TRBV3-1 (or the pseudogene TRBV3-2) and TRBJ2-6; D gene uncertain. CDR1 is LGHDT, CDR2 YNNKEL, per germline (reference sequence). Trimming stripped 3 bases from V and 1 base from J, with 10 bases between. The CDR3 has 16 residues.

This chain links TRBV6-5 with TRBJ1-2; 8 bases fit TRBD1. The V segment lost 2 bases and the J segment 6 bases; nucleotides outside the gene matches: 11. There are 16 residues in the CDR3. Germline-derived CDR1 and CDR2 are MNHEY and SVGAGI. For the CDR3, the DNA is TGTGCCAGCAGTTACGGGGACAGGATCCGCGGTCATGGCTACACCTTC. It codes for CASSYGDRIRGHGYTF.

The V and J genes are TRBV5-1 and TRBJ1-1; D uncertain. Germline CDR1 reads SGHRS; CDR2 reads YFSETQ. V lost 4 bases, J lost 7 bases, and 8 bases lay in between. This CDR3 has 11 amino acids. CDR3 loop: CASSDHSEAFF. Written as DNA, the CDR3 is TGCGCCAGCAGCGATCACAGTGAAGCTTTCTTT.

This clone appeared a few times. The gene calls are TRBV30 and TRBJ1-5, with D perhaps matching TRBD1 (6 bases). The CDR3 totals 14 residues. CDR1 is GTSNPN, CDR2 SVGIG, per germline (reference sequence). Trimming pared 3 bases from V and 2 bases from J, leaving 11 bases between. This CDR3 is CAWSGGAGNQPQHF. In nucleotides, the CDR3 is TGTGCCTGGAGCGGGGGGGCCGGCAATCAGCCCCAGCATTTT.

The chain has TRBV11-3 and TRBJ2-1, with 7 bases fitting TRBD2. This CDR3 is built from 18 residues. Trimming removed 5 bases from V and 3 bases from J; junction bases left unmatched: 16. The V gene's germline CDR1 is SGHNT and CDR2 YENEEA. The CDR3 here is CASSRGGMGGDFYNEQFF. The CDR3 DNA reads TGTGCCAGCAGCCGTGGGGGGATGGGAGGGGATTTCTACAATGAGCAGTTCTTC. Full variable domain (rest looked up from reference TRBV11-3 and TRBJ2-1): EAGVVQSPRYKIIEKKQPVAFWCNPISGHNTLYWYLQNLGQGPELLIRYENEEAVDDSQLPKDRFSAERLKGVDSTLKIQPAELGDSAVYLCASSRGGMGGDFYNEQFFGPGTRLTVL.

The V call is TRBV5-6, the J call TRBJ2-7; 11 nucleotides agree with TRBD2. The J segment lost 5 bases and the V segment lost 0 bases, leaving 7 bases of the junction unmatched. CDR1 is SGHDT, CDR2 YYEEEE, per germline. The length of the CDR3 is 16 residues. CDR3 DNA sequence: TGTGCCAGCAGCTTGGACGGTAGCGGGGGGGAGGACGAGCAGTACTTC. Encoded protein: CASSLDGSGGEDEQYF.

V is TRBV19 and J is TRBJ2-7; 8 positions match TRBD2. Unmatched junction bases numbered 3, after V lost 4 bases and J lost 1 base. Germline values: CDR1 LNHDA, CDR2 SQIVND (reference sequence). The CDR3 extends over 14 amino acids. This chain's CDR3 is CASSTGTSSYEQYF. CDR3 nucleotide sequence: TGTGCCAGTAGTACCGGGACTAGTTCCTACGAGCAGTACTTC.

The J gene is TRBJ2-7, the V gene TRBV5-1; no definite D call. The CDR3 loop spans 15 amino acids. V was pared by 0 bases and J by 3 bases, with 13 bases between. Germline V gene sequence: CDR1 SGHRS, CDR2 YFSETQ. The CDR3 protein is CASSLGQDVGYEQYF. CDR3 sequence (DNA): TGCGCCAGCAGCTTGGGGCAGGATGTGGGCTACGAGCAGTACTTC.

The chain is built from TRBV2 and TRBJ1-6; TRBD1 might be the D (6 bases). Germline V CDR1 and CDR2: SNHLY, FYNNEI. V lost 2 bases and J lost 5, with 10 bases in between. This CDR3 has 15 amino acids. In DNA, the CDR3 is TGTGCCAGCAGTGAAAGGACAGTGAATAATTCACCCCTCCACTTT. Translating it yields CASSERTVNNSPLHF.

This chain uses TRBV5-1 with TRBJ2-1; a possible D gene is TRBD2 (5 bases). Trimming removed 0 bases from V and 10 bases from J, with 14 bases in between. Germline lookup yields CDR1 SGHRS and CDR2 YFSETQ. The CDR3 consists of 14 residues. The CDR3 region is CASSLAGILEEQFF. The CDR3 DNA reads TGCGCCAGCAGCTTGGCCGGGATTCTTGAGGAGCAGTTCTTC.

This chain joins TRBV18 and TRBJ2-7; D is perhaps TRBD1 (6 bases). Germline-derived CDR1 and CDR2 are KGHSH and LQKENI. Trimming took 4 bases from V and 5 from J, leaving 15 bases between them. The CDR3 contains 14 residues. The CDR3 DNA is TGTGCCAGCTCACAGCAGGGGCAGGTAGACGAGCAGTACTTC. It specifies CASSQQGQVDEQYF. Drawing the rest from reference TRBV18 and TRBJ2-7, the complete variable domain is NAGVMQNPRHLVRRRGQEARLRCSPMKGHSHVYWYRQLPEEGLKFMVYLQKENIIDESGMPKERFSAEFPKEGPSILRIQQVVRGDSAAYFCASSQQGQVDEQYFGPGTRLTVT.

This clone appeared a single time. The J gene is TRBJ1-4, the V gene TRBV5-6; TRBD1 matches at 7 bases. The CDR3 runs to 15 residues. Trimming cost V 4 bases and J 8 bases; bases outside gene matches: 11. CDR1 SGHDT and CDR2 YYEEEE come from the germline V gene. DNA for the CDR3: TGTGCCAGCAGCCTGACAGGGACAGTTGAAGAAAAACTGTTTTTT. As protein: CASSLTGTVEEKLFF.

The J gene is TRBJ1-5, the V gene TRBV6-2 or TRBV6-3; D is undetermined. Germline assignment: CDR1 MNHEY and CDR2 SVGEGT. V was pared by 6 bases and J by 4 bases, with 16 bases between. This CDR3 has 15 residues. The CDR3 loop reads CASSHLGDSNQPQHF. DNA for the CDR3: TGTGCCAGCAGCCACCTGGGAGATAGTAATCAGCCCCAGCATTTT.

V is TRBV5-6 and J is TRBJ1-2; TRBD1 matches 10 bases. J gave up 8 bases and V 1 base, and 8 bases lay outside the gene matches. Germline V lookup: CDR1 SGHDT, CDR2 YYEEEE. The CDR3 has 15 amino acids. The CDR3 coding sequence is TGTGCCAGCAGCTTGCTTAGAGGGACAGGGGAAGGCTACACCTTC. It specifies CASSLLRGTGEGYTF. The full variable domain, its missing parts supplied by reference TRBV5-6 and TRBJ1-2, is DAGVTQSPTHLIKTRGQQVTLRCSPKSGHDTVSWYQQALGQGPQFIFQYYEEEERQRGNFPDRFSGHQFPNYSSELNVNALLLGDSALYLCASSLLRGTGEGYTFGSGTRLTVV.